This entry lists 21 T cell receptor beta chains sequenced from one sample in a study of cytotoxic CD8 clonotypes in ibrutinib-treated CLL. Sequencing was performed with immunoSEQ multiplex PCR; in TCRdb, only in-frame clones are kept and a portion is missing. The sample records under 75,000 clones, over 60% being singletons. Sequenced material: PBMCs, taken after 12 months of ibrutinib treatment. The source is a human donor with chronic lymphocytic leukemia.

The J gene is TRBJ2-7, the V gene TRBV6-5, with 8 positions matching TRBD2. The CDR3 extends over 15 amino acids. The trim removed 6 bases at V and 6 bases at J, leaving 13 bases unmatched. CDR1 and CDR2 (germline): MNHEY, SVGAGI. CDR3 in amino acids: CASSPNPAGTSEQYF. In DNA, the CDR3 is TGTGCCAGCAGCCCCAACCCGGCCGGGACTAGCGAGCAGTACTTC.

V and J are TRBV7-6 and TRBJ2-5; 7 bases line up with TRBD2. J gave up 2 bases and V 3 bases, and 3 bases lay outside the gene matches. The CDR3 runs to 14 residues. Germline lookup yields CDR1 SGHVS and CDR2 FNYEAQ. The CDR3 here is CASSLTGGQETQYF. The DNA of the CDR3 is TGTGCCAGCAGCTTGACGGGGGGACAAGAGACCCAGTACTTC. The full variable domain, its missing parts supplied by reference TRBV7-6 and TRBJ2-5, is GAGVSQSPRYKVTKRGQDVALRCDPISGHVSLYWYRQALGQGPEFLTYFNYEAQQDKSGLPNDRFSAERPEGSISTLTIQRTEQRDSAMYRCASSLTGGQETQYFGPGTRLLVL.

The V gene is TRBV7-2, the J gene TRBJ2-7, with 7 bases identical to TRBD1. Germline CDR1 SGHTA, CDR2 FQGNSA. J was trimmed by 4 bases and V by 5 bases; bases with no gene match: 5. The CDR3 has 13 residues. The CDR3 sequence: CASSIDRDYEQYF. CDR3 in DNA: TGTGCCAGCAGCATCGACAGGGATTACGAGCAGTACTTC.

The rearrangement joins TRBV6-1 to TRBJ2-7, with D possibly being TRBD2 (5 bases). This CDR3 is built from 16 residues. Per the germline V gene, CDR1 is MNHNS and CDR2 is SASEGT. Trimming removed 4 bases at V and 3 bases at J, with 19 bases between. This chain's CDR3 is CASSAGPLDCNYEQYF. The CDR3, as DNA: TGTGCCAGCAGTGCAGGACCGTTGGACTGTAACTACGAGCAGTACTTC.

The V gene is TRBV20-1, the J gene TRBJ2-5; D not certain. The CDR3 length is 11 residues. V lost 1 base and J 4 bases, leaving 4 bases between the germline ends. The germline V gene encodes CDR1 DFQATT and CDR2 SNEGSKA (reference sequence). The CDR3 protein is CSARATETQYF. The CDR3 region has the DNA TGCAGTGCTAGAGCCACAGAGACCCAGTACTTC.

The chain combines TRBV7-9 with TRBJ2-1; D is perhaps TRBD1 or TRBD2 (7 bases each). Deletions cut 2 bases from V and 7 bases from J, with 12 bases between. This CDR3 is 14 amino acids long. Germline V CDR1 and CDR2: SEHNR, FQNEAQ (reference sequence). CDR3 nucleotides: TGTGCCAGCAGCTTACCTCAGGGGGGGAATGAGCAGTTCTTC. Translation gives CASSLPQGGNEQFF.

This chain joins TRBV5-6 and TRBJ1-4; 10 bases fit TRBD1. Germline trimming cut 2 bases from V and 6 bases from J; bases unmatched to any gene: 7. Germline CDR1 is SGHDT and CDR2 is YYEEEE. CDR3 length: 16 amino acids. As DNA, the CDR3 is TGTGCCAGCAGCTTCATGGCCGGGACAGGGGATGAAAAACTGTTTTTT. Amino acids: CASSFMAGTGDEKLFF.

The CDR3 loop reads CASSPYGAGDSYNEQFF. In nucleotides, the CDR3 is TGTGCCAGCAGCCCTTACGGGGCGGGAGATTCCTACAATGAGCAGTTCTTC. The chain combines TRBV7-2 with TRBJ2-1; 7 bases line up with TRBD2. Trimming cost V 5 bases and J 1 base; bases outside gene matches: 11. This CDR3 has 17 amino acids. In germline, CDR1 is SGHTA, CDR2 FQGNSA.

This chain uses TRBV7-6 with TRBJ2-2; 9 nucleotides agree with TRBD1. The CDR3 has 16 residues. J was trimmed by 6 bases and V by 1 base; bases with no gene match: 6. Germline-derived CDR1 and CDR2 are SGHVS and FNYEAQ. The CDR3 region has the DNA TGTGCCAGCAGCTTAGAGATAGGACAGGGGTCCGGGGAGCTGTTTTTT. Protein product: CASSLEIGQGSGELFF.

Concerning this clone: Other DNA sequences in this specimen translate into the identical CDR3. The chain links TRBV11-1 to TRBJ2-7, with 8 bases matching TRBD1. This CDR3 comprises 15 residues. Germline trimming cut 1 base from V and 3 bases from J; bases unmatched to any gene: 5. In germline, CDR1 is SGHAT, CDR2 FQDESV (reference sequence). This chain's CDR3 is CASSLGAGGGYEQYF. DNA for the CDR3: TGTGCCAGCAGCTTAGGGGCAGGGGGCGGCTACGAGCAGTACTTC.

The genes are TRBV11-2 and TRBJ2-3, with D perhaps matching TRBD2 (6 bases). This CDR3 has 15 residues. Germline V gene lookup returns CDR1 SGHAT and CDR2 FQNNGV. V lost 0 bases to trimming and J lost 3 bases, with 10 bases between them. Here the CDR3 DNA reads TGTGCCAGCAGCTTAGAGAGGGACTGGACAGATACGCAGTATTTT. As protein: CASSLERDWTDTQYF.

This clone was recorded once. The rearrangement joins TRBV30 to TRBJ2-7; 11 positions agree with TRBD2. Germline V gives CDR1 GTSNPN, CDR2 SVGIG (reference sequence). The trim removed 4 bases at V and 3 bases at J, leaving 5 bases unmatched. CDR3 length equals 14 residues. The CDR3 region has the DNA TGTGCCTGGAAAGGGACTAGCGGAAACTACGAGCAGTACTTC. Translating it yields CAWKGTSGNYEQYF.

The chain is built from TRBV5-1 and TRBJ2-1; D tentatively reads TRBD1 or TRBD2 (6 bases each). Germline loops: CDR1 SGHRS, CDR2 YFSETQ. The CDR3 runs 15 residues. V was trimmed by 4 bases and J by 6 bases, leaving 17 bases between them. The CDR3 reads CASSGGGMVSNEQFF. CDR3 coding DNA: TGCGCCAGCAGCGGAGGGGGAATGGTTTCCAATGAGCAGTTCTTC.

This CDR3 reads CASSLAYGGSSTDTQYF. The DNA for the CDR3 is TGTGCCAGCAGCTTAGCGTACGGCGGGTCTAGCACAGATACGCAGTATTTT. This sequence joins TRBV7-8 and TRBJ2-3; D is perhaps TRBD2 (5 bases). The CDR3 sequence is 17 residues long. Germline V CDR1 and CDR2: SGHVS, FQNEAQ. V dropped 0 bases and J dropped 0 bases, with 13 bases sitting between them.

This chain uses TRBV5-1 with TRBJ2-7; 9 bases align to TRBD1. From germline, CDR1 is SGHRS and CDR2 YFSETQ. The CDR3 contains 14 residues. V dropped 3 bases and J dropped 2; count of bases not matched to a gene: 3. CDR3 in DNA: TGCGCCAGCAGCTGGGACAGGGTAACCTACGAGCAGTACTTC. As protein: CASSWDRVTYEQYF.

This chain connects TRBV5-4 to TRBJ2-7; D possibly uses TRBD1 or TRBD2 (6 bases each). The CDR3 spans 14 residues. Germline CDR1 is SGHNT and CDR2 is YYREEE (reference sequence). Trimming left V 6 bases short and J 2 bases short, with 15 bases between. CDR3 protein: CASTGGGPTYEQYF. In DNA form, the CDR3 reads TGTGCCAGCACCGGAGGGGGACCGACCTACGAGCAGTACTTC.

The table lists this clone with a few counts. CDR3 sequence reads: CASSPKVTYEQYF. For the CDR3, the DNA is TGTGCCAGCTCACCAAAGGTAACCTACGAGCAGTACTTC. The chain joins TRBV18 to TRBJ2-7; D remains unclear. In germline, CDR1 is KGHSH, CDR2 LQKENI. The CDR3 is 13 amino acids. Trimming cost V 2 bases and J 2 bases, with 7 bases left between them.

The rearrangement links TRBV4-2 to TRBJ2-1, with D hard to call. The CDR3 has 17 residues. Trimming cost V 0 bases and J 3 bases, with 15 bases left between them. From germline, CDR1 is LGHNA and CDR2 YNFKEQ. The CDR3 region is CASSQEPAASIYNEQFF. In nucleotides, the CDR3 is TGTGCCAGCAGCCAAGAACCGGCAGCCTCGATCTACAATGAGCAGTTCTTC.

This clone has more than one count but fewer than ten. The V gene is TRBV5-4, the J gene TRBJ1-1, with D possibly being TRBD1 (6 bases). V lost 4 bases, J lost 0 bases, and 16 bases lay in between. The CDR3 is 16 residues long. Germline V lookup: CDR1 SGHNT, CDR2 YYREEE (reference sequence). CDR3 coding DNA: TGTGCCAGCAGCAGCTCCCTGACAGGTCTGAACACTGAAGCTTTCTTT. Its translation: CASSSSLTGLNTEAFF.

This clone was picked up a small number of times. The chain joins TRBV4-2 to TRBJ2-1, with D perhaps TRBD1 (6 bases). This CDR3 region has 17 residues. Germline CDR1 and CDR2: LGHNA and YNFKEQ. Trimming left V 0 bases short and J 0 bases short, with 12 bases between. The CDR3 DNA follows: TGTGCCAGCAGCCAAGATTACAGGGCGAGCTCCTACAATGAGCAGTTCTTC. Its translation is CASSQDYRASSYNEQFF.

The chain employs TRBV5-6 and TRBJ2-5; no definite D call. Trimming took 1 base from V and 3 from J, leaving 10 bases between them. The CDR3 runs 14 residues. The germline V gene encodes CDR1 SGHDT and CDR2 YYEEEE. The CDR3 region is CASSLISREETQYF. CDR3 sequence (DNA): TGTGCCAGCAGCTTGATTTCCCGAGAAGAGACCCAGTACTTC.